These 10 T cell receptor beta chains came from one sample sequenced in a study of T cell repertoires in cytomegalovirus infection. TCRdb independently ran MiXCR on the reads; one entry per CDR3 protein. This table holds hundreds of thousands of distinct CDR3 sequences, 20% to 25% found once. The source material was CD8+ T cells from PBMCs. Every receptor here comes from a human donor in good health (CMV status not recorded). Some clones in this sample may be carry-over from other donors' samples.

The gene calls are TRBV4-3 and TRBJ1-6, with 7 bases matching TRBD1. Germline assignment: CDR1 LGHNA and CDR2 YSLEER. The CDR3 totals 14 residues. With 4 bases clipped from V and 7 bases from J, the junction kept 4 bases outside the gene matches. CDR3 in DNA: TGCGCCAGCAGCCCGGGACAGCTAAATTCACCCCTCCACTTT. This gives the protein CASSPGQLNSPLHF.

The chain has TRBV2 and TRBJ2-2, with D perhaps TRBD1 (5 bases). The CDR3 covers 14 residues. CDR1 SNHLY and CDR2 FYNNEI come from the germline V gene. The V gene lost 10 bases and the J gene lost 8 bases, with 20 bases spanning the gap. CDR3 loop: CAKRLGVGDGELFF. CDR3 nucleotides: TGTGCCAAAAGGCTAGGGGTCGGAGATGGGGAGCTGTTTTTT. Drawing the rest from reference TRBV2 and TRBJ2-2, the complete variable domain is EPEVTQTPSHQVTQMGQEVILRCVPISNHLYFYWYRQILGQKVEFLVSFYNNEISEKSEIFDDQFSVERPDGSNFTLKIRSTKLEDSAMYFCAKRLGVGDGELFFGEGSRLTVL.

This clonotype was recorded a few times. The rearrangement uses TRBV19 and TRBJ1-6; unclear D gene. V lost 7 bases to trimming and J lost 0 bases, with 19 bases between them. This CDR3 region has 18 residues. Germline CDR1 reads LNHDA; CDR2 reads SQIVND (reference sequence). CDR3 nucleotide sequence: TGTGCCAGTAACGGAAACAGCCAAGGAGGCTCCTATAATTCACCCCTCCACTTT. Translation gives CASNGNSQGGSYNSPLHF.

V gene TRBV5-1 combines with J gene TRBJ2-1, with 9 bases that match TRBD1. V was pared by 2 bases and J by 10 bases, with 7 bases of the junction left unmatched. Germline V gene data show CDR1 as SGHRS and CDR2 as YFSETQ. The CDR3 has 14 residues. The DNA of the CDR3 is TGCGCCAGCAGCTTCAAGACAGGGGGAGACGAGCAGTTCTTC. It is translated as CASSFKTGGDEQFF.

In this sample, this clonotype turned up many times. The rearrangement uses TRBV12-3 or TRBV12-4 and TRBJ2-1; D is possibly TRBD1 or TRBD2 (6 bases each). This CDR3 comprises 15 residues. Trimming took 2 bases from V and 3 from J, leaving 11 bases between them. CDR3 loop: CASSLWGAGYNEQFF. The CDR3 region has the DNA TGTGCCAGCAGTTTATGGGGGGCCGGCTACAATGAGCAGTTCTTC.

This clonotype showed up just once. A much larger clone is a single base away; this may be a read error. This sequence joins TRBV7-3 and TRBJ2-2; 15 positions agree with TRBD2. The CDR3 length is 19 residues. The ends lost 6 bases at V and 3 bases at J; junction bases unmatched: 11. CDR1 SGHTA and CDR2 FQGTGA come from the germline V gene. The CDR3 DNA is TGTGCCAGCAGTACCCCCGGGACTAGCGGGGGGTCCGACACCGGGGAGCTGTTTTTT. Its protein is CASSTPGTSGGSDTGELFF. Combining the CDR3 with reference TRBV7-3 and TRBJ2-2 gives the whole variable domain GAGVSQTPSNKVTEKGKYVELRCDPISGHTALYWYRQSLGQGPEFLIYFQGTGAADDSGLPNDRFFAVRPEGSVSTLKIQRTERGDSAVYLCASSTPGTSGGSDTGELFFGEGSRLTVL.

This chain uses TRBV6-6 with TRBJ2-1; 11 bases are shared with TRBD2. This CDR3 has 14 residues. Per germline, CDR1 MNHNY and CDR2 SVGAGI (reference sequence). V was pared by 8 bases and J by 6 bases, with 6 bases of the junction left unmatched. DNA of the CDR3: TGTGCCAGCGGCCTAGCGGGGGGCATCAATGAGCAGTTCTTC. It is translated as CASGLAGGINEQFF.

In the case of this clonotype: A read error may produce the germline difference seen at one junction end. The V gene is TRBV7-2, the J gene TRBJ2-7; D might be TRBD2 (6 bases). Germline V gives CDR1 SGHTA, CDR2 FQGNSA. The CDR3 consists of 15 residues. The CDR3 region has the DNA TGTGTCAGCAGCTTAGAGATTAGCGGCTACTACGAGCAGTACTTC. Protein sequence: CVSSLEISGYYEQYF.

On this clonotype: This could be a read error, since a much larger clone is one nucleotide away. The chain has TRBV7-8 and TRBJ2-7, with unresolved D. Trimming removed 2 bases at V and 0 bases at J, with 20 bases between. The germline V gene has CDR1 SGHVS and CDR2 FQNEAQ. This CDR3 spans 18 amino acids. The CDR3 DNA is TGTGCCAGCAGCTTAAACCCCTCCCTTGGCACCCACTCCTACGAGCAGTACTTC. Protein: CASSLNPSLGTHSYEQYF.

This clonotype has more than one count but fewer than ten. CDR3 DNA sequence: TGTGCCAGCAGCGATCGCCACACGACTGCCCAATCCTACAATGAGCAGTTCTTC. The encoded protein is CASSDRHTTAQSYNEQFF. V usage is TRBV7-2 and J usage is TRBJ2-1, with D unresolved. CDR3 size: 18 residues. Trimming shortened V by 5 bases and J by 1 base, and 21 bases separated the two germline ends. Germline lookup yields CDR1 SGHTA and CDR2 FQGNSA.